Presented here are 16 T cell receptor beta chains from one specimen sequenced in a study of blood T cells in healthy people across ages. A second about 7 to 11 cycle PCR used barcoded and J-beta primers. MiXCR, applied by TCRdb to the 5' RACE reads, yields one record per CDR3 protein. The sample has about 570,000 distinct CDR3 sequences; 25% to 30% are singletons. What was sequenced was blood. The receptors stem from a woman in her seventies in good health.

The rearrangement uses TRBV6-2 or TRBV6-3 and TRBJ2-2; the D is unclear. The germline gives CDR1 MNHEY, CDR2 SVGEGT. With 2 bases removed from V and 2 bases from J, the gap between germline ends came to 6 bases. The CDR3 extends over 14 amino acids. This CDR3 reads CASSYGGNTGELFF. CDR3 bases: TGTGCCAGCAGTTACGGCGGAAACACCGGGGAGCTGTTTTTT.

This chain connects TRBV18 to TRBJ1-5; the D gene is possibly TRBD1 (6 bases). The CDR3 loop spans 14 amino acids. The ends were cut back, 3 bases at V and 5 bases at J, with 11 bases in the middle. Germline lookup yields CDR1 KGHSH and CDR2 LQKENI. In DNA form, the CDR3 reads TGTGCCAGCTCACCGCAGGGGAGTGATCAGCCCCAGCATTTT. Residues: CASSPQGSDQPQHF.

V gene TRBV7-2 combines with J gene TRBJ2-5; unclear D gene. CDR1 SGHTA and CDR2 FQGNSA come from the germline V gene. The V and J ends lost 5 bases and 5 bases respectively, with 15 bases between them. The CDR3 is 14 amino acids. As DNA, the CDR3 is TGTGCCAGCAGCCTCATGGGCACTGCGGAGACCCAGTACTTC. This codes for CASSLMGTAETQYF.

This clonotype occurred a few times. The chain joins TRBV3-1 to TRBJ2-7, with D maybe TRBD2 (5 bases). CDR3 length: 16 residues. Trimming left V 1 base short and J 1 base short, with 14 bases between. Germline loops: CDR1 LGHDT, CDR2 YNNKEL (reference sequence). The CDR3 sequence: CASSQGGRGKSYEQYF. The CDR3 DNA follows: TGTGCCAGCAGCCAAGGAGGCCGGGGAAAATCCTACGAGCAGTACTTC.

This clonotype was counted a few times. The CDR3 sequence: CASSFRSNYEQYF. The CDR3 DNA sequence: TGTGCCAGCTCCTTCAGGTCTAACTACGAGCAGTACTTC. The chain combines TRBV18 with TRBJ2-7; D ambiguous. Germline V gene lookup returns CDR1 KGHSH and CDR2 LQKENI. The CDR3 contains 13 residues. The V and J ends lost 6 bases and 3 bases respectively, with 12 bases between them.

V and J are TRBV12-3 or TRBV12-4 and TRBJ2-7, with 7 bases that match TRBD1. The CDR3 runs to 14 residues. J lost 4 bases, V lost 2 bases, and 5 bases had no gene match. The CDR3 loop reads CASSLSLTGYEQYF. The CDR3 region has the DNA TGTGCCAGCAGTTTATCTTTGACAGGGTACGAGCAGTACTTC.

The table lists this clonotype with a few counts. The J gene is TRBJ2-5, the V gene TRBV5-1, with D possibly being TRBD1 (6 bases). V was trimmed by 5 bases and J by 5 bases, leaving 16 bases between them. The CDR3 has 14 residues. Germline assignment: CDR1 SGHRS and CDR2 YFSETQ. CDR3 nucleotides: TGCGCCAGCAGTACAGGGACGGTAGGCGAGACCCAGTACTTC. Amino acid sequence: CASSTGTVGETQYF.

The V gene is TRBV14, the J gene TRBJ2-5; D unclear. The CDR3 sequence is 13 residues long. V was clipped by 2 bases and J by 8 bases, with 12 bases between them. From germline, CDR1 is SGHDN and CDR2 FVKESK. The CDR3 nucleotides are TGTGCCAGCAGCCAAAGCACCCCCGGAACCCAGTACTTC. Translation: CASSQSTPGTQYF.

The chain recombines TRBV6-2 or TRBV6-3 with TRBJ2-3; D not certain. Trimming removed 5 bases at V and 2 bases at J, with 5 bases between. CDR3 length: 12 amino acids. Germline V gene lookup returns CDR1 MNHEY and CDR2 SVGEGT. Here the CDR3 reads CASSTATDTQYF. CDR3 bases: TGTGCCAGCAGTACAGCCACAGATACGCAGTATTTT.

The rearrangement uses TRBV5-1 and TRBJ1-2; maybe TRBD1 (6 bases). Germline lookup yields CDR1 SGHRS and CDR2 YFSETQ. The CDR3 is made up of 14 amino acids. Trimming removed 7 bases at V and 3 bases at J, with 16 bases between. In DNA, the CDR3 is TGCGCCAGCTCTTACAGGGCAGTGGACTATGGCTACACCTTC. Protein: CASSYRAVDYGYTF.

The chain uses TRBV5-1 and TRBJ2-1; D might be TRBD1 (6 bases). V lost 4 bases to trimming and J lost 4 bases, with 15 bases between them. CDR3 length: 15 amino acids. Germline V lookup: CDR1 SGHRS, CDR2 YFSETQ. The CDR3 loop is CASSNIRTAYNEQFF. CDR3 sequence (DNA): TGCGCCAGCAGCAACATAAGGACAGCATACAATGAGCAGTTCTTC.

The V and J genes are TRBV2 and TRBJ2-1, with D unresolved. Trimming left V 1 base short and J 6 bases short, with 13 bases between. Germline V gene sequence: CDR1 SNHLY, CDR2 FYNNEI. CDR3 length: 15 residues. The CDR3 loop is CASSEGSTPGNEQFF. For the CDR3, the DNA is TGTGCCAGCAGTGAAGGGTCCACCCCGGGCAATGAGCAGTTCTTC.

The chain employs TRBV6-6 and TRBJ2-5, with 9 positions matching TRBD1. The better agreement between TRBJ2-7 and the DNA end casts doubt on the J call. Germline CDR1 and CDR2: MNHNY and SVGAGI (reference sequence). The CDR3 is 15 amino acids. The CDR3 DNA follows: TGTGCCAGCAGCGACGGACAGGGGATTACCTACGAGCAGTACTTC. This sequence encodes CASSDGQGITYEQYF.

This clonotype was seen a handful of times. The rearrangement uses TRBV6-5 and TRBJ2-5; D may match TRBD1 or TRBD2 (5 bases each). Germline assignment: CDR1 MNHEY and CDR2 SVGAGI. V shed 0 bases and J shed 5 bases, with 16 bases lying between them. The CDR3 loop spans 16 amino acids. The CDR3 nucleotides read TGTGCCAGCAGTTACTCGATGGGGGACCTTGGGGAGACCCAGTACTTC. Translated: CASSYSMGDLGETQYF.

This clonotype was counted once. This sequence joins TRBV20-1 and TRBJ1-4; D is perhaps TRBD1 (5 bases). V shed 6 bases and J shed 8 bases, with 19 bases lying between them. Germline V gene sequence: CDR1 DFQATT, CDR2 SNEGSKA (reference sequence). The CDR3 covers 14 residues. The CDR3 protein is CSAERGGGEEKLFF. The CDR3 nucleotides are TGCAGTGCCGAACGGGGGGGAGGTGAAGAAAAACTGTTTTTT.

The table lists this clonotype with a few counts. The CDR3, as DNA: TGTGCCAGCACTCAAGAGGCAACTACTAGCGGGGGGGTGGGTGAGCAGTTCTTC. It specifies CASTQEATTSGGVGEQFF. The chain uses TRBV12-3 or TRBV12-4 and TRBJ2-1, with 13 bases matching TRBD2. CDR3 size: 18 residues. Unmatched junction bases numbered 18, after V lost 7 bases and J lost 9 bases.